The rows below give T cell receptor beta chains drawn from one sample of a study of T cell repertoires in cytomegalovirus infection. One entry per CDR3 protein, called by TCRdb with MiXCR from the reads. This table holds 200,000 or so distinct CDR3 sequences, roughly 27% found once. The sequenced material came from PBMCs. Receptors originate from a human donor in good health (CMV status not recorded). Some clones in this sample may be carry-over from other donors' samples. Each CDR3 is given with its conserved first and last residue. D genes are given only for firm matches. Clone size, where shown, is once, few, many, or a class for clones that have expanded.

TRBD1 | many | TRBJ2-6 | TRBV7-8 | CASSSRIRGPRLDSGANVLTF | TGTGCCAGCAGCTCGAGAATCAGGGGGCCGCGCTTAGACTCTGGGGCCAACGTCCTGACTTTC
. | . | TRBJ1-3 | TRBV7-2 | CASSLSLSGNTIYF | TGTGCCAGCAGCTTATCGCTCTCTGGAAACACCATATATTTT
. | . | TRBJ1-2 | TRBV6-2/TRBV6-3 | CASGQSYGYTF | TGTGCCAGCGGACAGAGCTATGGCTACACCTTC
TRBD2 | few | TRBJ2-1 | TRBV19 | CASGLGGVYNEQFF | TGTGCCAGTGGCCTTGGGGGGGTCTACAATGAGCAGTTCTTC
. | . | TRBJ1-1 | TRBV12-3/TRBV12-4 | CASSFEWTEAFF | TGTGCCAGCAGTTTTGAATGGACTGAAGCTTTCTTT
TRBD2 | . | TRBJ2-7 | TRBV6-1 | CASTPTGGDGGYEQYF | TGTGCCAGCACTCCAACGGGAGGGGACGGCGGCTACGAGCAGTACTTC
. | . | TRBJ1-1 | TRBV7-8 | CASIRGNTEAFF | TGTGCCAGCATAAGGGGGAACACTGAAGCTTTCTTT
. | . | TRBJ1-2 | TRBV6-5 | CASRSDSNYGYTF | TGTGCCAGCAGAAGTGACAGTAACTATGGCTACACCTTC
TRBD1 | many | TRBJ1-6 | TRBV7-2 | CASSLATGSDSPLHF | TGTGCCAGCAGCTTAGCGACAGGGTCGGATTCACCCCTCCACTTT
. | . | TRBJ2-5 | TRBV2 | CASIGAGTETQYF | TGTGCCAGCATAGGCGCGGGGACGGAGACCCAGTACTTC
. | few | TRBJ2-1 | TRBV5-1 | CASSPQPSNEQFF | TGCGCCAGCAGCCCCCAACCTAGCAATGAGCAGTTCTTC
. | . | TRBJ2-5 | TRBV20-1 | CSARGGWGGQETQYF | TGCAGTGCTAGGGGGGGATGGGGCGGCCAAGAGACCCAGTACTTC
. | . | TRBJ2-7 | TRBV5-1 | CASSSDTGIEEQYF | TGCGCCAGCAGCTCGGATACAGGGATAGAGGAGCAGTACTTC
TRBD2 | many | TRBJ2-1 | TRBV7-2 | CASSLARGAYNEQFF | TGTGCCAGCAGCTTAGCGCGGGGGGCCTACAATGAGCAGTTCTTC
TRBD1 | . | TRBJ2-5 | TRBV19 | CASSPGQAETQYF | TGTGCCAGTAGTCCCGGACAGGCCGAGACCCAGTACTTC
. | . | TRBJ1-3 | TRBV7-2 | CASSLVQGAGNTIYF | TGTGCCAGCAGCTTAGTTCAGGGCGCCGGAAACACCATATATTTT
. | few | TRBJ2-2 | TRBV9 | CASSAYREGNTGELFF | TGTGCCAGCAGCGCTTACAGGGAGGGGAACACCGGGGAGCTGTTTTTT
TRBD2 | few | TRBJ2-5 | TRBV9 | CASSGTLAGKETQYF | TGTGCCAGCAGCGGCACACTAGCGGGAAAAGAGACCCAGTACTTC
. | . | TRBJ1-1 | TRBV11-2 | CASSLARVDLEAFF | TGTGCCAGCAGCTTAGCGCGGGTAGATCTGGAAGCTTTCTTT
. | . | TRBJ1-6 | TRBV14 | CASSQDIGLSPLHF | TGTGCCAGCAGCCAAGATATCGGGCTTTCACCCCTCCACTTT
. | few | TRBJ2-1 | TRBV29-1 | CSVEDAVANYNEQFF | TGCAGCGTTGAAGACGCCGTAGCTAACTACAATGAGCAGTTCTTC
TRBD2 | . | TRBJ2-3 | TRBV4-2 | CASSQSGDSTDTQYF | TGTGCCAGCAGCCAGAGCGGGGACAGCACAGATACGCAGTATTTT
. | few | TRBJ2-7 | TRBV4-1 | CASSQGLPYEQYF | TGCGCCAGCAGCCAAGGGCTCCCCTACGAGCAGTACTTC
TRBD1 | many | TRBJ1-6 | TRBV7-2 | CASSSLPGQGGSPLHF | TGTGCCAGCAGCTCGTTACCGGGACAGGGTGGTTCACCCCTCCACTTT
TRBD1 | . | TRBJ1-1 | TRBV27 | CASSSRTGMNTEAFF | TGTGCCAGCAGTTCTAGGACAGGCATGAACACTGAAGCTTTCTTT
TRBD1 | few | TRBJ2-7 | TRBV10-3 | CAISGPQGAGYEQYF | TGTGCCATCAGTGGGCCACAGGGGGCCGGATACGAGCAGTACTTC
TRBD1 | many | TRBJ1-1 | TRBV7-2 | CASSYDRGGEAFF | TGTGCCAGCAGCTACGACAGGGGAGGTGAAGCTTTCTTT
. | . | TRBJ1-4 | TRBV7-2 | CASSPEATNEKLFF | TGTGCCAGCAGCCCAGAAGCAACTAATGAAAAACTGTTTTTT
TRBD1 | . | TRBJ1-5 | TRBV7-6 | CASSSGTGGYGQPQHF | TGTGCCAGCAGCTCCGGGACAGGGGGCTACGGTCAGCCCCAGCATTTT
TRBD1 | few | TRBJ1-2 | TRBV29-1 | CSATGQNYGYTF | TGCAGCGCAACGGGACAGAACTATGGCTACACCTTC
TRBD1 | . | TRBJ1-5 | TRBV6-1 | CASRTGGGSNQPQHF | TGTGCCAGCAGGACAGGGGGAGGTAGCAATCAGCCCCAGCATTTT
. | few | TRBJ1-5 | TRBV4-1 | CASSQDNSNQPQHF | TGCGCCAGCAGCCAAGATAACAGCAATCAGCCCCAGCATTTT
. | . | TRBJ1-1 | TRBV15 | CATTAYLHMNTEAFF | TGTGCCACCACCGCGTACCTACACATGAACACTGAAGCTTTCTTT
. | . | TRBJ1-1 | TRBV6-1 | CASKRSMNTEAFF | TGTGCCAGCAAGAGGTCTATGAACACTGAAGCTTTCTTT
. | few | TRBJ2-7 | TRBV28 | CASSQIPGSYEQYF | TGTGCCAGCAGCCAAATTCCGGGTTCCTACGAGCAGTACTTC
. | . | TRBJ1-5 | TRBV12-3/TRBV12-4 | CASSPFRTRIDQPQHF | TGTGCCAGCAGTCCCTTTCGGACCCGAATTGATCAGCCCCAGCATTTT
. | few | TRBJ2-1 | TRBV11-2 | CASSLVGGDSYNEQFF | TGTGCCAGCAGCTTAGTGGGGGGCGACTCCTACAATGAGCAGTTCTTC
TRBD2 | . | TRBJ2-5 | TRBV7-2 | CASTLPGGGPQETQYF | TGTGCCAGCACCCTACCTGGCGGGGGGCCTCAAGAGACCCAGTACTTC
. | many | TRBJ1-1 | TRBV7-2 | CASSLDTGTTTEAFF | TGTGCCAGCAGCTTAGATACCGGTACGACCACTGAAGCTTTCTTT
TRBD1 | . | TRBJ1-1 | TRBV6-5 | CASSYSRGRTGEFRNTEAFF | TGTGCCAGCAGTTACTCGAGAGGGAGAACAGGGGAGTTTAGAAACACTGAAGCTTTCTTT
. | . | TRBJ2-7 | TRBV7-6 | CASSKGPRTYEQYF | TGTGCCAGCAGCAAGGGACCAAGGACCTACGAGCAGTACTTC
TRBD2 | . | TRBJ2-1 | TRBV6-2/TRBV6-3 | CASSYSPASGGSQFF | TGTGCCAGCAGTTACTCCCCAGCGAGCGGGGGGTCCCAGTTCTTC